The 8 T cell receptor beta chains below were found in one sample sequenced in a study of Tregs in tolerant kidney transplant recipients. Mixed chimerism was transient after nonmyeloablative marrow transplants from related graft donors. Measured with immunoSEQ multiplex PCR; TCRdb has only the in-frame clones, and not every one. Seen in this sample are 9,900 or so clones; the ten most common clones hold 26%. Source: CD8+ T cells from blood (PBMCs), taken 24 months after the transplant. The receptors were sampled from a human patient who received a combined kidney and bone marrow transplant. Certain T cells may be donor cells from the graft.

Concerning this clone itself: The CDR3 is cut off 3 residues early in the read; its end comes from the germline J gene. The rearrangement joins TRBV19 to TRBJ2-7; D possibly corresponds to TRBD1 (7 bases). The CDR3 length is 11 residues. Germline values: CDR1 LNHDA, CDR2 SQIVND (reference sequence). The CDR3 loop reads CASQGGNEQYF. The sequenced part of the CDR3 DNA is TGTGCGAGTCAGGGGGGAAACGAG.

Turning to this clone: The missing CDR3 end, 3 residues past where the read stops, is filled in from the germline J gene. V usage is TRBV20-1 and J usage is TRBJ2-7; 8 bases match TRBD1. CDR1 is DFQATT, CDR2 SNEGSKA, per germline (reference sequence). V was clipped by 0 bases and J by 5 bases; unmatched bases: 3. The CDR3 length is 13 residues. CDR3 DNA (partial): TGCAGTGCTAGAGATGGGGGACAGGACGAG. Translation: CSARDGGQDE. The entire CDR3 sequence reads CSARDGGQDEQYF.

A remark on this clone: The read is 3 residues too short to cover the CDR3 end, so that end is filled in from the germline J gene. V and J are TRBV29-1 and TRBJ2-7; maybe TRBD2 (5 bases). The germline CDR1 and CDR2 sequences are SQVTM and ANQGSEA. This CDR3 has 15 residues. Trimming shortened V by 3 bases and J by 1 base, and 16 bases separated the two germline ends. The sequenced part of the CDR3 DNA is TGCAGCGTTGAGATAAGCGGCCCCATATCCTACGAG. This sequence encodes CSVEISGPISYE. The entire CDR3 reads CSVEISGPISYEQYF.

Comments on this clone: From the germline J gene comes the end of the CDR3, since the read stops 3 residues before it. The chain joins TRBV10-3 to TRBJ2-7; 7 bases agree with TRBD1. The length of the CDR3 is 15 residues. The trim removed 4 bases at V and 2 bases at J, leaving 8 bases unmatched. The germline V gene encodes CDR1 ENHRY and CDR2 SYGVKD. The DNA read from the CDR3 is TGTGCCATCAGTGGGGGACAGACTAATCCCTACGAG. Its protein is CAISGGQTNPYE. The CDR3 in its entirety is CAISGGQTNPYEQYF.

Turning to this clone: The CDR3 end falls 3 residues outside the read, so it is completed with the germline J gene. The V call is TRBV5-1, the J call TRBJ1-4, with 8 bases that match TRBD1. The trim removed 0 bases at V and 0 bases at J, leaving 7 bases unmatched. The CDR3 runs to 18 residues. The germline gives CDR1 SGHRS, CDR2 YFSETQ. Incomplete CDR3 DNA: TGCGCCAGCAGCTTGGTGGGGACAGGCCTTGCAACTAATGAAAAA. Its protein is CASSLVGTGLATNEK. The whole CDR3 region reads CASSLVGTGLATNEKLFF.

As regards this clone: The CDR3 end falls 3 residues outside the read, so it is completed with the germline J gene. This chain joins TRBV29-1 and TRBJ2-7, with 7 bases aligning to TRBD1. CDR3 length: 11 residues. Germline V gene lookup returns CDR1 SQVTM and CDR2 ANQGSEA. The J segment lost 2 bases and the V segment lost 6 bases, leaving 1 base of the junction unmatched. The part of the CDR3 DNA that was read is TGCAGCGTCACAGGGGCCTACGAG. This codes for CSVTGAYE. The complete CDR3 protein is CSVTGAYEQYF.

The sequenced CDR3 bases are TGTGCCAGTAGTACGGGACAGGGTGAAAACATT. It yields the protein CASSTGQGENI. The whole CDR3 protein reads CASSTGQGENIQYF. The rearrangement joins TRBV19 to TRBJ2-4; 9 bases are a match to TRBD1. The DNA ends 3 residues before the CDR3 does, and the rest of the CDR3 is filled in from the germline J gene. CDR3 length: 14 residues. The ends lost 4 bases at V and 5 bases at J; junction bases unmatched: 3. Per the germline V gene, CDR1 is LNHDA and CDR2 is SQIVND (reference sequence).

The covered CDR3 bases are TGTGCCAGCAGCTTACTGGCAGGGAACATGAACACTGAA. This sequence encodes CASSLLAGNMNTE. In full, the CDR3 reads CASSLLAGNMNTEAFF. This chain uses TRBV7-8 with TRBJ1-1, with D maybe TRBD1 (5 bases). The CDR3 is cut off 3 residues early in the read; its end comes from the germline J gene. Trimming left V 2 bases short and J 0 bases short, with 13 bases between. CDR3 length: 16 residues. Germline V CDR1 and CDR2: SGHVS, FQNEAQ.